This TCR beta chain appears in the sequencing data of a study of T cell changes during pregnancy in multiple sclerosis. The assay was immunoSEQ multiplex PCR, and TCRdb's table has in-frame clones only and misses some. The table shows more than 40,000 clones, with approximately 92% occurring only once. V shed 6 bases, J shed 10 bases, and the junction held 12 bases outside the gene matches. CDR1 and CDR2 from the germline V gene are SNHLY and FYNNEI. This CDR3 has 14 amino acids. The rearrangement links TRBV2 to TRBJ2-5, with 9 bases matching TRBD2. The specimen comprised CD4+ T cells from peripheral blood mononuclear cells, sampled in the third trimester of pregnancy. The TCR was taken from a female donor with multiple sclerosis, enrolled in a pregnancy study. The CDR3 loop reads CASRGPGTSRHQYF. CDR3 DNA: TGTGCCAGCAGGGGTCCCGGGACTAGCAGGCACCAGTACTTC.